This TCR beta chain was recorded in a study of spatial heterogeneity in lung cancer (dated by TCRdb to between 2018 and 2021). Notes on the research overall: More beta-chain than alpha-chain transcripts were consistently detected, likely reflecting higher beta-chain transcript abundance. In tumor regions, TCR transcript counts showed a strong correlation with a T cell transcriptional module score from matched bulk RNA-seq. In the raw uncorrected reads, each unique combination of TCR and UMI appeared more than ten times on average. In non-small cell lung cancer, the study made a quantitative comparison of TCR alpha and beta repertoires among multiple tumor regions, matched nontumor lung and blood. Nonsynonymous mutation counts, determined by whole-exome sequencing of tumor tissue, were related to features of the TCR repertoire. Both alpha and beta chains were TCR-sequenced in samples taken at surgery, namely 220 tumor regions, 61 to 65 matched nontumor lung samples and 45 to 60 PBMC samples.

This clonotype was seen many times. Its antigen target is currently unknown. Base quality data are lacking; no much larger clone is found one base away. This beta chain appears as a stray read in a library generated for alpha chains; its size is not informative. The library was made by 5' RACE. TCRdb names NextSeq 500 as the instrument used. The TCR library protocol attached a unique molecular identifier to each TCR cDNA molecule to allow correction of PCR and sequencing errors. As for how the authors treated the data: TCR identification, UMI-based error correction and CDR3 extraction were performed with Decombinator tools. TCRs above a frequency of 2 per 1,000, corresponding to the top 1% of the tumor frequency distribution, were defined as expanded. Expanded tumor TCRs were classed as regional if statistically deemed absent (corrected P<0.05) from at least one tumor region, otherwise ubiquitous. Renyi diversity was calculated using the R vegan package after each repertoire was subsampled 100 times to 5,000 TCRs. CDR3 similarity networks were constructed using string-kernel similarity of amino acid triplets, with links drawn between CDR3s whose pairwise similarity was above 0.82. The public sequencing data were trimmed at Q25 with fastp and processed into clonotypes with MiXCR by TCRdb, which kept only in-frame beta chains. Each CDR3 protein gets just one entry, which takes the most common genes and DNA from the rows behind it. The V and J calls were determined by TCRdb, not by the authors. This sample is represented by around 9,700 distinct CDR3 sequences; roughly 7.4% of them were singletons. The top ten hold around 21% of the sample.

General study outcomes and caveats: TCR-seq coverage of tumor T cells was estimated at only approximately 7% for alpha chains and approximately 12% for beta chains. The number of expanded intratumoral alpha and beta TCRs correlated with the tumor nonsynonymous mutation count. Counts of ubiquitous and regional expanded TCRs were found to correlate with counts of ubiquitous and regional nonsynonymous mutations, respectively. Confirming at a functional level the hypothesis that regional TCRs recognize regional mutations was considered to require additional single-cell paired TCR alpha and beta sequencing.

The label giving this sample's time point can be read as: sample taken at primary tumor resection. Samples were obtained from about 69 patients with early-stage, untreated non-small cell lung cancer from the lung TRACERx cohort. TCR sequencing used whole RNA extracted from tumor and nontumor lung tissue, or from cryopreserved PBMC samples, without cell sorting. Only patients for whom sufficient RNA was available from at least two tumor regions were selected for TCR sequencing. Tumor and adjacent nontumor lung specimens were reviewed by a lung pathologist before selection. The receptor comes from a female donor with early-stage non-small cell lung cancer. The specimen comprised lung tumor tissue, sampled at surgery.

The CDR3: CASSEGGGNQPQHF. In nucleotides, the sequence is TGTGCCAGCAGTGAAGGAGGGGGCAATCAGCCCCAGCATTTT. The rearrangement combines TRBV2 with TRBJ1-5, with TRBD1 tentatively as D gene (5 bases match). The CDR3 has 14 amino acids, counting the end cysteine and phenylalanine. This entry keeps only the CDR3 DNA: 42 bases, framed from base 1. Trimming removed 1 base from V and 2 bases from J, leaving 6 bases between the germline ends. The CDR1 and CDR2 encoded by the germline V gene are SNHLY and FYNNEI.